This entry concerns a single T cell receptor (beta chain). This CDR3 region has 13 residues. V was pared by 3 bases and J by 5 bases, with 3 bases of the junction left unmatched. CDR1 is SGHNT, CDR2 YYREEE, per germline (reference sequence). The data were obtained in a study of blood T cell repertoires in COVID-19. Profiling relied on immunoSEQ multiplex PCR, and the TCRdb table lists in-frame clones only, not all of them. This repertoire shows about 110,000 clones, around 86% found once; its top ten account for roughly 4%. The chain uses TRBV5-4 and TRBJ1-2, with 8 bases fitting TRBD1. Sequenced: peripheral blood. This clonotype originated in a man between 40 and 49 years old with acute or convalescent COVID-19. The DNA of the CDR3 is TGTGCCAGCAGCTCACAGGGGGGATATGGCTACACCTTC. Its translation: CASSSQGGYGYTF.